A single sample is the source of the 21 T cell receptor beta chains below, sequenced in a study of T cell responses to AZD1222 COVID-19 vaccine (dated by TCRdb to the early 2020s). Preparation of the library involved the immunoSEQ multiplex PCR assay. This immuneACCESS table, as held by TCRdb, lists in-frame sequences with V and J called but not all clones. Of the missing ones, under half trace to an unresolved V gene in checked studies; the others have no known cause. The sample has approximately 110,000 clones on record, roughly nine tenths of them singletons. The leading ten clones occupy about 5.2% of the sample. Taken with the paper, the label for time point translates to: baseline before first vaccination. Sequencing used peripheral blood, obtained on day 0 of AZD1222 vaccination. These receptors were taken from an adult in good health.

The rearrangement joins TRBV5-5 to TRBJ2-1, with 8 bases aligning to TRBD2. Germline values: CDR1 SGHKS, CDR2 YYEKEE (reference sequence). The CDR3 has 15 residues. The ends lost 6 bases at V and 0 bases at J; junction bases unmatched: 5. CDR3 residues: CASNREGSSYNEQFF. The DNA of the CDR3 is TGTGCCAGCAACCGGGAGGGGAGCTCCTACAATGAGCAGTTCTTC.

This chain uses TRBV28 with TRBJ2-7, with D hard to call. V was pared by 1 base and J by 3 bases, with 13 bases between. The germline gives CDR1 MDHEN, CDR2 SYDVKM. This CDR3 spans 15 amino acids. The CDR3 nucleotides read TGTGCCAGCAGTTTATCGGGTGGGGATCTCTACGAGCAGTACTTC. It yields the protein CASSLSGGDLYEQYF.

Here the CDR3 DNA reads TGTGCCATCTGGGACACCTTAGGAGGGGACACTGAAGCTTTCTTT. It yields the protein CAIWDTLGGDTEAFF. This chain links TRBV6-6 with TRBJ1-1; the D gene is possibly TRBD1 (6 bases). Trimming left V 10 bases short and J 3 bases short, with 21 bases between. The CDR3 runs 15 residues. Germline V gene lookup returns CDR1 MNHNY and CDR2 SVGAGI (reference sequence).

This clone was detected only once. The gene calls are TRBV6-5 and TRBJ1-5; no definite D call. Germline V lookup: CDR1 MNHEY, CDR2 SVGAGI. Deletions cut 6 bases from V and 3 bases from J, with 12 bases between. The CDR3 spans 14 residues. CDR3 loop: CASSGSGNNQPQHF. The CDR3, as DNA: TGTGCCAGCAGCGGGTCGGGGAACAATCAGCCCCAGCATTTT.

The chain carries TRBV5-4 and TRBJ1-6; TRBD1 might be the D (5 bases). From germline, CDR1 is SGHNT and CDR2 YYREEE (reference sequence). Trimming shortened V by 4 bases and J by 8 bases, and 16 bases separated the two germline ends. This CDR3 is 15 amino acids long. CDR3 DNA sequence: TGTGCCAGCAGCCGGCCCGGGACCGAGGATTCACCCCTCCACTTT. It yields the protein CASSRPGTEDSPLHF.

The chain couples TRBV2 to TRBJ2-3, with D uncertain. CDR1 SNHLY and CDR2 FYNNEI come from the germline V gene. The CDR3 length is 13 residues. Deletions cut 7 bases from V and 4 bases from J, with 12 bases between. CDR3 nucleotide sequence: TGTGCCAGCAATAAGGAATCCGCAGATACGCAGTATTTT. This gives the protein CASNKESADTQYF.

The rearrangement links TRBV28 to TRBJ2-7; D is perhaps TRBD1 or TRBD2 (5 bases each). Trimming took 5 bases from V and 10 from J, leaving 12 bases between them. Germline V gene data show CDR1 as MDHEN and CDR2 as SYDVKM. The length of the CDR3 is 11 residues. CDR3 DNA sequence: TGTGCCAGCAGTCAGGGACCCATACAGTACTTC. This encodes CASSQGPIQYF.

This chain uses TRBV3-1 (or the pseudogene TRBV3-2) with TRBJ1-2; 9 positions agree with TRBD1. V shed 6 bases, J shed 8 bases, and the junction held 10 bases outside the gene matches. Germline loops: CDR1 LGHDT, CDR2 YNNKEL (reference sequence). The CDR3 covers 14 residues. The CDR3 region has the DNA TGTGCCAGCAGATATGGGACAGGGAATAGGGGCTACACCTTC. Translated, it gives CASRYGTGNRGYTF.

The chain is built from TRBV11-2 and TRBJ2-7; the D call may be TRBD1 or TRBD2 (6 bases each). This CDR3 contains 13 residues. The germline V gene has CDR1 SGHAT and CDR2 FQNNGV. The V end lost 5 bases, the J end lost 11 bases, and 19 bases lay between the germline ends. CDR3 nucleotide sequence: TGTGCCAGCAGCCAATACGGGGGCACGACCGAGTACTTC. Its protein product is CASSQYGGTTEYF.

The chain has TRBV2 and TRBJ2-2; no clear D. Germline values: CDR1 SNHLY, CDR2 FYNNEI. This CDR3 is built from 12 residues. The germline V and J ends were trimmed by 7 bases and 5 bases, with 8 bases remaining between them. The chain's CDR3 is CASKRGTGELFF. CDR3 in DNA: TGTGCCAGCAAGCGAGGTACCGGGGAGCTGTTTTTT.

The rearrangement links TRBV5-1 to TRBJ2-1, with a possible D match to TRBD2 (6 bases). This CDR3 region has 14 residues. Germline assignment: CDR1 SGHRS and CDR2 YFSETQ. V gave up 7 bases and J gave up 7 bases, with 18 bases separating them. In nucleotides, the CDR3 is TGCGCCAGCGGTGAGTCCGGAGGGTGGAATGAGCAGTTCTTC. Its translation is CASGESGGWNEQFF. The entire variable domain, with the rest obtained from reference TRBV5-1 and TRBJ2-1, is as follows: KAGVTQTPRYLIKTRGQQVTLSCSPISGHRSVSWYQQTPGQGLQFLFEYFSETQRNKGNFPGRFSGRQFSNSRSEMNVSTLELGDSALYLCASGESGGWNEQFFGPGTRLTVL.

The V call is TRBV6-2 or TRBV6-3, the J call TRBJ1-5; D unclear. The germline V gene encodes CDR1 MNHEY and CDR2 SVGEGT. Trimming cost V 0 bases and J 1 base, with 10 bases left between them. The CDR3 length is 16 residues. The CDR3 coding sequence is TGTGCCAGCAGTTACTCAGGCAAGGGAAGCAATCAGCCCCAGCATTTT. It is translated as CASSYSGKGSNQPQHF.

This chain connects TRBV4-1 to TRBJ1-5; TRBD1 aligns across 7 bases. The V segment lost 3 bases and the J segment 4 bases; nucleotides outside the gene matches: 6. The CDR3 totals 15 residues. Germline V gene sequence: CDR1 MGHRA, CDR2 YSYEKL. CDR3 DNA sequence: TGCGCCAGCAGCCAGCTTTGGGACAGTAATCAGCCCCAGCATTTT. It translates to CASSQLWDSNQPQHF.

The chain joins TRBV6-5 to TRBJ2-1; 7 bases agree with TRBD1. The J segment lost 6 bases and the V segment lost 2 bases, leaving 10 bases of the junction unmatched. CDR1 is MNHEY, CDR2 SVGAGI, per germline. This CDR3 is 16 amino acids long. The CDR3 reads CASSYLGQAFGNEQFF. DNA for the CDR3: TGTGCCAGCAGTTACCTCGGACAGGCATTCGGCAATGAGCAGTTCTTC.

This chain uses TRBV9 with TRBJ2-1; 10 positions match TRBD2. Germline V gene data show CDR1 as SGDLS and CDR2 as YYNGEE. The CDR3 loop spans 15 amino acids. With V trimmed by 4 bases and J by 8 bases, 9 bases remained unmatched. CDR3 loop: CASSTRASGSDEQFF. CDR3 bases: TGTGCCAGCAGCACCCGGGCTAGCGGGAGCGATGAGCAGTTCTTC.

The sample holds a few counts of this clone. This rearrangement joins TRBV7-6 to TRBJ2-2; D unresolved. Trimming removed 0 bases at V and 6 bases at J, with 5 bases between. Germline CDR1 SGHVS, CDR2 FNYEAQ. This CDR3 contains 13 residues. The CDR3, as DNA: TGTGCCAGCAGCTTAGCCCATGCCGGGGAGCTGTTTTTT. This encodes CASSLAHAGELFF.

This sequence joins TRBV30 and TRBJ1-2; possibly TRBD1 for D (6 bases). V lost 0 bases and J 4 bases, leaving 9 bases between the germline ends. This CDR3 comprises 13 residues. The germline V gene has CDR1 GTSNPN and CDR2 SVGIG (reference sequence). Written as DNA, the CDR3 is TGTGCCTGGAGTGTGGGCAGGGGCTATGGCTACACCTTC. This sequence encodes CAWSVGRGYGYTF.

This sequence joins TRBV5-4 and TRBJ2-6, with 9 bases identical to TRBD1. The CDR3 spans 19 residues. Germline V CDR1 and CDR2: SGHNT, YYREEE (reference sequence). V trimming: 3 bases; J trimming: 0 bases; junction bases outside the gene matches: 10. The CDR3 DNA reads as TGTGCCAGCAGCTGGAAAAACAGGGGGCCAAGCTCTGGGGCCAACGTCCTGACTTTC. This translates into CASSWKNRGPSSGANVLTF.

This rearrangement joins TRBV6-2 or TRBV6-3 to TRBJ2-1, with D maybe TRBD2 (7 bases). CDR3 size: 19 residues. The V gene lost 3 bases and the J gene lost 2 bases, with 23 bases spanning the gap. Germline V gene sequence: CDR1 MNHEY, CDR2 SVGEGT. CDR3 residues: CASSYPLGAGVVTYNEQFF. The CDR3 DNA follows: TGTGCCAGCAGTTATCCGTTGGGGGCGGGAGTAGTAACCTACAATGAGCAGTTCTTC.

This chain joins TRBV7-2 and TRBJ2-5; 12 positions match TRBD1. Germline-derived CDR1 and CDR2 are SGHTA and FQGNSA. With 5 bases clipped from V and 1 base from J, the junction kept 2 bases outside the gene matches. This CDR3 contains 15 residues. The CDR3 nucleotides are TGTGCCAGCAGCAGGGACAGGGGGCTCCAAGAGACCCAGTACTTC. Translated, it gives CASSRDRGLQETQYF.

V gene TRBV2 combines with J gene TRBJ1-5; 9 bases map to TRBD1. V lost 7 bases and J lost 5; bases outside the gene matches: 6. The CDR3 is made up of 14 amino acids. Per the germline V gene, CDR1 is SNHLY and CDR2 is FYNNEI. The CDR3, as DNA: TGTGCCAGCACCATGACAGGGGGGTATCAGCCCCAGCATTTT. This sequence encodes CASTMTGGYQPQHF.